These 30 T cell receptor beta chains were all obtained from the same sample, sequenced in a study of shared clonotypes between healthy human individuals. TCRdb's table, derived via immunoSEQ multiplex PCR, lists solely in-frame clones and lacks some. Of about 1 million clones in the sample, under 80% are singletons; the top ten hold approximately 1.3%. The source material was memory CD4+ T cells sorted from blood. Subset reported: CD45RA-negative fraction. Receptors were obtained from a man between 18 and 29 years old in good health.

This clone was observed once. CDR3 in DNA: TGTGCCACCAGCAGCTGGGGGGAACTACAAGAGACCCAGTACTTC. Amino acids: CATSSWGELQETQYF. The rearrangement uses TRBV15 and TRBJ2-5; possibly TRBD2 for D (6 bases). This CDR3 comprises 15 residues. Trimming pared 3 bases from V and 2 bases from J, leaving 13 bases between. Germline assignment: CDR1 LNHNV and CDR2 YYDKDF (reference sequence).

The V and J genes are TRBV29-1 and TRBJ2-5; 9 bases align to TRBD2. Germline CDR1 and CDR2: SQVTM and ANQGSEA. CDR3 length equals 14 residues. V lost 6 bases, J lost 2 bases, and 7 bases stayed unmatched. CDR3 sequence (DNA): TGCAGCGTGGGGGCGGGAGGGCGGCAAGAGACCCAGTACTTC. Translation gives CSVGAGGRQETQYF.

The V call is TRBV11-2, the J call TRBJ1-2; TRBD1 is a possible D gene (5 bases). The germline CDR1 and CDR2 sequences are SGHAT and FQNNGV. V dropped 4 bases and J dropped 4 bases, with 16 bases sitting between them. The CDR3 runs to 15 residues. CDR3 residues: CASSSEGLTLYGYTF. The CDR3 DNA is TGTGCCAGCAGCTCAGAGGGACTGACTCTCTATGGCTACACCTTC.

The chain combines TRBV10-3 with TRBJ1-1; unclear D gene. V was pared by 10 bases and J by 0 bases, with 12 bases between. The CDR3 spans 13 residues. Germline values: CDR1 ENHRY, CDR2 SYGVKD. The CDR3 reads CATHGRMNTEAFF. The CDR3 bases are TGTGCCACCCATGGACGGATGAACACTGAAGCTTTCTTT.

The chain recombines TRBV5-1 with TRBJ1-6; 8 nucleotides line up with TRBD1. V lost 4 bases, J lost 8 bases, and 5 bases stayed unmatched. CDR1 is SGHRS, CDR2 YFSETQ, per germline. The CDR3 covers 14 residues. The CDR3 loop reads CASSGGQGYSPLHF. CDR3 bases: TGCGCCAGCAGCGGCGGACAGGGATATTCACCCCTCCACTTT.

This clone came up once. The chain joins TRBV5-4 to TRBJ2-1; D call uncertain. Trimming pared 0 bases from V and 0 bases from J, leaving 7 bases between. CDR3 length: 15 residues. Germline CDR1 and CDR2: SGHNT and YYREEE (reference sequence). The CDR3 coding sequence is TGTGCCAGCAGCTTGGCTCCGAACTCCTACAATGAGCAGTTCTTC. Encoded protein: CASSLAPNSYNEQFF.

The chain combines TRBV7-2 with TRBJ2-7, with TRBD2 matching 8 bases. Losses at the gene ends were 5 bases for V and 0 bases for J; bases not matched to a gene: 6. This CDR3 has 15 residues. Per the germline V gene, CDR1 is SGHTA and CDR2 is FQGNSA. The CDR3 region has the DNA TGTGCCAGCAGCCACGGAGGGACTAGCTCCTACGAGCAGTACTTC. This encodes CASSHGGTSSYEQYF.

In this sample, this clone turned up once. The same CDR3 arises from other DNA sequences in this sample as well. J is TRBJ2-7 and V is TRBV19; D is ambiguous. V lost 3 bases and J lost 1, with 10 bases in between. The germline V gene encodes CDR1 LNHDA and CDR2 SQIVND (reference sequence). CDR3 size: 14 residues. The DNA of the CDR3 is TGTGCCAGTAGTATTGGCGCCGGGTCCTACGAGCAGTACTTC. Protein sequence: CASSIGAGSYEQYF.

This chain joins TRBV18 and TRBJ1-6; 9 positions match TRBD1. This CDR3 has 13 residues. CDR1 is KGHSH, CDR2 LQKENI, per germline. The V segment lost 11 bases and the J segment 5 bases; nucleotides outside the gene matches: 4. CDR3 amino acids: CAGTGGNNSPLHF. For the CDR3, the DNA is TGTGCCGGAACAGGGGGCAATAATTCACCCCTCCACTTT.

The chain links TRBV11-2 to TRBJ1-4; no reliable D call. This CDR3 has 14 residues. CDR1 and CDR2 (germline): SGHAT, FQNNGV. With 5 bases removed from V and 0 bases from J, the gap between germline ends came to 7 bases. CDR3 sequence: CASSHGATNEKLFF. DNA for the CDR3: TGTGCCAGCAGCCACGGGGCAACTAATGAAAAACTGTTTTTT.

The V gene is TRBV19, the J gene TRBJ2-3; 9 bases fit TRBD1. The trim removed 7 bases at V and 3 bases at J, leaving 5 bases unmatched. The CDR3 covers 14 residues. The V gene's germline CDR1 is LNHDA and CDR2 SQIVND (reference sequence). CDR3 nucleotides: TGTGCCAGTACTCAGACAGGGGGGACAGATACGCAGTATTTT. Protein sequence: CASTQTGGTDTQYF.

The chain is built from TRBV5-8 and TRBJ1-2; D call uncertain. Trimming removed 1 base from V and 5 bases from J, with 6 bases in between. There are 12 residues in the CDR3. Germline CDR1 SGHTS, CDR2 YDEGEE. DNA for the CDR3: TGTGCCAGCAGCTTGACGGGGTATGGCTACACCTTC. Its translation is CASSLTGYGYTF.

In this sample, this clone turned up once. The chain links TRBV5-1 to TRBJ2-1, with 9 bases aligning to TRBD2. Germline CDR1 SGHRS, CDR2 YFSETQ. The V segment lost 0 bases and the J segment 2 bases; nucleotides outside the gene matches: 0. The CDR3 is 15 residues long. The DNA of the CDR3 is TGCGCCAGCAGCTTGGAGCGGGGGGCCTACAATGAGCAGTTCTTC. Its translation is CASSLERGAYNEQFF. Based on the CDR3 plus reference TRBV5-1 and TRBJ2-1, the full variable domain is KAGVTQTPRYLIKTRGQQVTLSCSPISGHRSVSWYQQTPGQGLQFLFEYFSETQRNKGNFPGRFSGRQFSNSRSEMNVSTLELGDSALYLCASSLERGAYNEQFFGPGTRLTVL.

The CDR3 here is CATSREATNEKLFF. Here the CDR3 DNA reads TGTGCCACCAGCAGAGAAGCAACTAATGAAAAACTGTTTTTT. The gene calls are TRBV15 and TRBJ1-4; no definite D call. Trimming took off 0 bases at V and 0 bases at J, with 2 bases between the two ends. Germline CDR1 is LNHNV and CDR2 is YYDKDF (reference sequence). This CDR3 is 14 amino acids long.

This sequence joins TRBV27 and TRBJ2-1; 11 bases are shared with TRBD2. After removal of 5 bases from V and 7 bases from J, the junction contained 10 bases not matched to a gene. The CDR3 has 16 residues. Germline values: CDR1 MNHEY, CDR2 SMNVEV (reference sequence). CDR3 sequence (DNA): TGTGCCAGCAGTCCAACCCCTAGCGGGGGGTGGAATGAGCAGTTCTTC. This translates into CASSPTPSGGWNEQFF.

The J gene is TRBJ1-1, the V gene TRBV6-5; no reliable D call. This CDR3 has 13 residues. From germline, CDR1 is MNHEY and CDR2 SVGAGI. Deletions cut 2 bases from V and 5 bases from J, with 9 bases between. The CDR3, as DNA: TGTGCCAGCAGTTACCTCCCAGGAACTGAAGCTTTCTTT. Protein: CASSYLPGTEAFF.

The chain combines TRBV12-5 with TRBJ1-2; 7 nucleotides align to TRBD1. This CDR3 is built from 15 residues. J was trimmed by 6 bases and V by 0 bases; bases with no gene match: 7. Germline V CDR1 and CDR2: LGHNT, FRNRAP. DNA of the CDR3: TGTGCTAGTGGTTTGGTGTCAGGGGGTAGGCATGGCTACACCTTC. This translates into CASGLVSGGRHGYTF.

V and J are TRBV7-2 and TRBJ2-1; the match to TRBD1 covers 10 bases. Unmatched junction bases numbered 4, after V lost 2 bases and J lost 6 bases. The CDR3 runs 15 residues. The germline V gene has CDR1 SGHTA and CDR2 FQGNSA. CDR3 amino acids: CASSLSTGGGNEQFF. The DNA of the CDR3 is TGTGCCAGCAGCTTATCGACAGGGGGCGGCAATGAGCAGTTCTTC.

The chain uses TRBV2 and TRBJ2-7; D is possibly TRBD1 (8 bases). Trimming pared 1 base from V and 0 bases from J, leaving 10 bases between. The CDR3 extends over 15 amino acids. CDR1 is SNHLY and CDR2 is FYNNEI in the germline V gene. As DNA, the CDR3 is TGTGCCAGCAGTGAAGACAGGGGGGGCTCCTACGAGCAGTACTTC. Protein product: CASSEDRGGSYEQYF. Full variable domain (rest looked up from reference TRBV2 and TRBJ2-7): EPEVTQTPSHQVTQMGQEVILRCVPISNHLYFYWYRQILGQKVEFLVSFYNNEISEKSEIFDDQFSVERPDGSNFTLKIRSTKLEDSAMYFCASSEDRGGSYEQYFGPGTRLTVT.

This chain uses TRBV5-1 with TRBJ1-2; D might be TRBD1 (5 bases). Germline V CDR1 and CDR2: SGHRS, YFSETQ. V lost 4 bases and J lost 6, with 16 bases in between. The CDR3 consists of 14 residues. CDR3 protein: CASSTGGHSDGYTF. The CDR3 nucleotides read TGCGCCAGCAGCACGGGAGGACACTCCGATGGCTACACCTTC.

Remarks on this clone: The same CDR3 arises from other DNA sequences in this sample as well. V is TRBV7-2 and J is TRBJ2-5; either TRBD1 or TRBD2 may supply D (6 bases each). The CDR3 totals 14 residues. With 4 bases removed from V and 5 bases from J, the gap between germline ends came to 14 bases. Germline V gene lookup returns CDR1 SGHTA and CDR2 FQGNSA. The CDR3 spells CASSSGLGGETQYF. CDR3 in DNA: TGTGCCAGCAGCTCGGGACTGGGGGGCGAGACCCAGTACTTC.

This clone was observed a handful of times. The chain is built from TRBV18 and TRBJ1-1; D unclear. V lost 5 bases and J lost 7, with 17 bases in between. CDR3 length equals 14 residues. Germline CDR1 KGHSH, CDR2 LQKENI. The CDR3 DNA sequence: TGTGCCAGCTCAACCCTGTTGAGGGATAGTGAAGCTTTCTTT. Its protein is CASSTLLRDSEAFF.

This chain connects TRBV5-1 to TRBJ2-1; D remains unclear. There are 15 residues in the CDR3. V dropped 4 bases and J dropped 4 bases, with 15 bases sitting between them. CDR1 and CDR2 (germline): SGHRS, YFSETQ. The CDR3 coding sequence is TGCGCCAGCAGCCTAGGTTGGGGTGGGTACAATGAGCAGTTCTTC. The encoded protein is CASSLGWGGYNEQFF.

V and J are TRBV5-4 and TRBJ2-7; D not resolved. CDR1 and CDR2 (germline): SGHNT, YYREEE (reference sequence). V gave up 0 bases and J gave up 3 bases, with 10 bases separating them. This CDR3 has 14 residues. As DNA, the CDR3 is TGTGCCAGCAGCTTGGGTTTTATGGGCTACGAGCAGTACTTC. Translated, it gives CASSLGFMGYEQYF.

The chain joins TRBV18 to TRBJ2-2; no definite D call. Germline V gene data show CDR1 as KGHSH and CDR2 as LQKENI. Trimming pared 0 bases from V and 9 bases from J, leaving 11 bases between. The CDR3 contains 14 residues. The CDR3 sequence is CASSPPSGFRELFF. The CDR3 DNA sequence: TGTGCCAGCTCACCACCGTCGGGCTTTAGGGAGCTGTTTTTT.

The chain's CDR3 is CASSREGLGYTF. In DNA form, the CDR3 reads TGTGCCAGCAGCCGGGAGGGATTAGGCTACACCTTC. The rearrangement links TRBV6-5 to TRBJ1-2, with no clear D. CDR3 length: 12 amino acids. V was trimmed by 6 bases and J by 8 bases, leaving 13 bases between them. Germline loops: CDR1 MNHEY, CDR2 SVGAGI.

CDR3 in amino acids: CASSLGDLRAYNEQFF. The CDR3 region has the DNA TGTGCCAGCAGCTTAGGAGACCTTAGGGCCTACAATGAGCAGTTCTTC. This chain uses TRBV7-2 with TRBJ2-1; D unclear. Trimming stripped 1 base from V and 2 bases from J, with 12 bases between. The CDR3 has 16 residues. CDR1 is SGHTA, CDR2 FQGNSA, per germline.

Details on this clone: A much larger clone differs by one base, so this may be a read error. The sample has other DNA sequences that encode this CDR3 too. The CDR3 spells CASSLRGATNEKLFF. The CDR3 DNA sequence: TGTGCCAGCAGCTTGAGAGGGGCAACTAATGAAAAACTGTTTTTT. This chain uses TRBV5-6 with TRBJ1-4; tentative D call: TRBD1 (5 bases). The CDR3 covers 15 residues. V was cut by 1 base and J by 0 bases, with 7 bases left in between. Germline V CDR1 and CDR2: SGHDT, YYEEEE.

V and J are TRBV6-6 and TRBJ2-5; no clear D gene. The germline V and J ends were trimmed by 0 bases and 14 bases, with 13 bases remaining between them. The CDR3 contains 12 residues. Germline CDR1 and CDR2: MNHNY and SVGAGI (reference sequence). CDR3 sequence (DNA): TGTGCCAGCAGTTACTCGGAGAGAGATCGATACTTC. Amino acids: CASSYSERDRYF.

J is TRBJ2-3 and V is TRBV4-2, with 8 bases that match TRBD1. The V gene end was trimmed by 4 bases and the J gene end by 3 bases; junction bases not matched to a gene: 3. Germline V gene data show CDR1 as LGHNA and CDR2 as YNFKEQ. The CDR3 sequence is 14 residues long. The CDR3 loop is CASSRGTGTDTQYF. The CDR3 coding sequence is TGTGCCAGCAGCCGGGGGACAGGAACAGATACGCAGTATTTT.